Below are 11 T cell receptor beta chains sequenced from a single sample in a study of blood T cell repertoires in COVID-19. Repertoires were generated with immunoSEQ multiplex PCR, while TCRdb's copy carries only in-frame clones and drops some. The repertoire holds 300,000 to 350,000 clones, with roughly 90% as singletons. Sequencing used PBMCs or T cells enriched from blood (not recorded which). These receptor sequences come from a woman in her 30s who had been exposed to COVID-19.

V usage is TRBV11-2 and J usage is TRBJ1-2; tentative D call: TRBD1 (5 bases). The CDR3 has 15 residues. Trimming took off 0 bases at V and 8 bases at J, with 16 bases between the two ends. The V gene's germline CDR1 is SGHAT and CDR2 FQNNGV. The CDR3 loop reads CASSLDRGGGRGYTF. For the CDR3, the DNA is TGTGCCAGCAGCTTAGATCGTGGGGGGGGTCGCGGCTACACCTTC.

The count of this clone is one. The chain has TRBV18 and TRBJ2-1; 9 bases are a match to TRBD2. Trimming cost V 3 bases and J 7 bases; bases outside gene matches: 10. The CDR3 length is 16 residues. Germline V CDR1 and CDR2: KGHSH, LQKENI. CDR3: CASSPAGGGAGNEQFF. CDR3 DNA: TGTGCCAGCTCACCCGCTGGCGGGGGGGCAGGAAATGAGCAGTTCTTC.

This chain joins TRBV9 and TRBJ2-5; TRBD1 agrees at 7 bases. The CDR3 is 15 residues long. J was trimmed by 3 bases and V by 2 bases; bases with no gene match: 7. Germline CDR1 reads SGDLS; CDR2 reads YYNGEE. The CDR3 sequence is CASSVQGVRKETQYF. As DNA, the CDR3 is TGTGCCAGCAGCGTTCAGGGGGTTCGGAAAGAGACCCAGTACTTC.

The chain has TRBV7-2 and TRBJ1-3; TRBD1 agrees at 9 bases. V gave up 8 bases and J gave up 5 bases; unmatched junction bases: 7. Germline CDR1 and CDR2: SGHTA and FQGNSA. The CDR3 loop spans 14 amino acids. CDR3 amino acids: CASLQGAGRNTIYF. In nucleotides, the CDR3 is TGTGCCAGCCTACAGGGGGCAGGTAGAAACACCATATATTTT.

The chain couples TRBV4-2 to TRBJ2-7; 10 bases map to TRBD1. J was trimmed by 3 bases and V by 3 bases; bases with no gene match: 5. CDR3 length equals 15 residues. CDR1 and CDR2 from the germline V gene are LGHNA and YNFKEQ. This chain's CDR3 is CASSHPGTGVYEQYF. The DNA of the CDR3 is TGTGCCAGCAGCCATCCCGGGACAGGGGTCTACGAGCAGTACTTC.

V gene TRBV5-1 combines with J gene TRBJ1-2, with D hard to call. The V end lost 2 bases, the J end lost 1 base, and 12 bases lay between the germline ends. This CDR3 has 15 residues. Germline lookup yields CDR1 SGHRS and CDR2 YFSETQ. Here the CDR3 reads CASSFGYSDNYGYTF. The CDR3 coding sequence is TGCGCCAGCAGCTTCGGCTACAGTGATAACTATGGCTACACCTTC.

V is TRBV3-1 (or the pseudogene TRBV3-2) and J is TRBJ2-5; no clear D. Germline V gene data show CDR1 as LGHDT and CDR2 as YNNKEL (reference sequence). With 2 bases removed from V and 1 base from J, the gap between germline ends came to 11 bases. This CDR3 region has 15 residues. The CDR3 coding sequence is TGTGCCAGCAGCCAAATTTTTCTCTCCCAAGAGACCCAGTACTTC. The encoded protein is CASSQIFLSQETQYF.

The chain joins TRBV6-6 to TRBJ1-2; tentative D call: TRBD1 (5 bases). Germline V gives CDR1 MNHNY, CDR2 SVGAGI (reference sequence). CDR3 length: 12 amino acids. With 7 bases removed from V and 8 bases from J, the gap between germline ends came to 14 bases. CDR3: CASTSSGGGYTF. The CDR3 DNA reads TGTGCCAGCACTTCGTCGGGGGGGGGCTACACCTTC.

This chain joins TRBV10-3 and TRBJ1-2; TRBD1 might be the D (6 bases). With 7 bases removed from V and 8 bases from J, the gap between germline ends came to 17 bases. The CDR3 covers 13 residues. CDR1 ENHRY and CDR2 SYGVKD come from the germline V gene. The CDR3 DNA is TGTGCCATCAAGGGACCCAGGGGTGGCGGCTACACCTTC. Protein sequence: CAIKGPRGGGYTF.

This clone was seen a single time. The rearrangement links TRBV2 to TRBJ2-3; D possibly corresponds to TRBD2 (6 bases). Deletions cut 4 bases from V and 8 bases from J, with 10 bases between. Germline V lookup: CDR1 SNHLY, CDR2 FYNNEI. There are 12 residues in the CDR3. The CDR3: CASSVPRGTQYF. CDR3 bases: TGTGCCAGCAGTGTACCGCGGGGTACGCAGTATTTT.

The V and J genes are TRBV29-1 and TRBJ2-1, with D unclear. The ends were cut back, 4 bases at V and 10 bases at J, with 5 bases in the middle. CDR3 size: 9 residues. From germline, CDR1 is SQVTM and CDR2 ANQGSEA. DNA for the CDR3: TGCAGCGTTGGGGCAGAGCAGTTCTTC. It translates to CSVGAEQFF.